This entry describes one TCR beta chain. The antigen remains unidentified. Nominal health characterized the donors when sampled, though unrecorded immune exposures were likely. PCR was performed using 60 Vbeta and 13 Jbeta primers. Clones were sequenced by immunoSEQ multiplex PCR, and TCRdb holds only the in-frame ones, with some missing. The sample yields 90,000 to 120,000 clones, more than 65% seen once. The ends were cut back, 7 bases at V and 6 bases at J, with 12 bases in the middle. Germline CDR1 is SQVTM and CDR2 is ANQGSEA. This CDR3 spans 12 amino acids. This record belongs to a study of cytomegalovirus exposure and HLA in healthy donors. Overall study results and limits: For most TCR sequences rarity was the rule, although some public TCRs occurred in many donors. It was confirmed in vitro that a few of the CMV-associated chains were specific for CMV antigens.

The receptor comes from a man aged 25 to 40 in good health and CMV-seronegative. Sequencing was done on a sample of PBMCs. The chain links TRBV29-1 to TRBJ2-2, with D perhaps matching TRBD2 (5 bases). This CDR3 is CSAGLGAGELFF. The CDR3 bases are TGCAGCGCCGGGTTGGGAGCCGGGGAGCTGTTTTTT.